This record concerns one TCR beta chain sequence. The specificity of this receptor is unknown. Base quality data are lacking; no much larger clone is found one base away. The instrument given in TCRdb is Illumina HiSeq 2000. Multiplex PCR amplification was used to generate the TCR beta chain libraries. The amplified TCR beta chain products were analyzed by high-throughput sequencing. TCRdb handled the public reads itself, with Q25 trimming in fastp and clone calling in MiXCR, and kept productive beta chains. Records with the same CDR3 protein are collapsed into one entry carrying the most frequent genes and DNA. The sample table shows under 250,000 distinct CDR3 sequences, and about 34% are seen once. The ten largest make up approximately 1.5% of the sample. The sample belongs to a study of breast tumors, draining lymph nodes, adjacent tissues (TCRdb year 2016). Context from the whole study: Breast cancer patients provided tumor, adjacent nontumor tissue and axillary lymph nodes, and the study compared the TCR beta repertoires across these three sources. The study aimed to assess the relationships and possible T-cell exchange between tumor, surrounding tissue and draining lymph node repertoires in human breast cancer.

Lymph node samples came from the axillary draining lymph nodes of breast cancer patients. Paper-wide results and their limitations: Tumor T-cell repertoires showed less diversity than lymph node repertoires and more diversity than nontumor tissue repertoires, and tumor T-cell repertoires showed preferential V and J gene usage. A scenario in which most tumor T cells derive from the lymph node and then expand within tumor tissue was judged to be consistent with the data. The similarity between tumor and nontumor tissue repertoires was significantly greater in luminal-like breast cancer than in basal-like breast cancer. The conclusion that tumor T cells originate in lymph nodes was presented as consistent with a hypothesis rather than as directly demonstrated.

The receptor comes from a female donor with breast cancer. Some clones in this sample may be carry-over from other donors' samples. Material for sequencing was axillary lymph node tissue.

The nucleotide sequence is given as TGCGCCAGCAGTGACCAAGAGACCCAGTACTTC. This gives the protein CASSDQETQYF. Recombination connected TRBV10-2 to TRBJ2-5; no D gene can be assigned with confidence. For CDR1 and CDR2, the germline V gene lists WSHSY and SAAADI. V gives up 3 bases and J gives up 1 base, and the segment between their germline ends measures 0 bases. Reading from cysteine to phenylalanine, the CDR3 counts 11 amino acids. Here the CDR3 DNA is all that survives: 33 bases in frame from base 1.